A single sample is the source of the 3 T cell receptor beta chains below, sequenced in a study of blood T cells in healthy people across ages. A second PCR, run for about 6 to 12 cycles, used a sample-barcoded 5' primer plus a J-beta primer mix. One entry per CDR3 protein results from TCRdb running MiXCR on the 5' RACE reads. The sample has some 1.1 million distinct CDR3 sequences; around two fifths are singletons. The specimen was blood. These receptors were taken from a man between 18 and 35 years old in good health.

Only a few counts were recorded for this clonotype. The chain carries TRBV7-6 and TRBJ1-2; weak D call: TRBD1 (5 bases). Germline-derived CDR1 and CDR2 are SGHVS and FNYEAQ. Trimming cost V 0 bases and J 4 bases, with 12 bases left between them. This CDR3 region has 15 residues. The CDR3: CASSLAPDSSYGYTF. The CDR3 bases are TGTGCCAGCAGCTTAGCCCCCGACAGCAGCTATGGCTACACCTTC. The entire variable domain, with the rest obtained from reference TRBV7-6 and TRBJ1-2, is as follows: GAGVSQSPRYKVTKRGQDVALRCDPISGHVSLYWYRQALGQGPEFLTYFNYEAQQDKSGLPNDRFSAERPEGSISTLTIQRTEQRDSAMYRCASSLAPDSSYGYTFGSGTRLTVV.

This clonotype showed up many times. J is TRBJ1-1 and V is TRBV13, with D tentatively TRBD1 (5 bases). This CDR3 has 13 residues. V dropped 5 bases and J dropped 7 bases, with 14 bases sitting between them. Germline V gene data show CDR1 as PRHDT and CDR2 as FYEKMQ (reference sequence). In nucleotides, the CDR3 is TGTGCCAGCAGCGCCCTTGGGACCCGTGAAGCTTTCTTT. Encoded protein: CASSALGTREAFF.

The J gene is TRBJ1-4, the V gene TRBV20-1; the match to TRBD1 covers 8 bases. Per germline, CDR1 DFQATT and CDR2 SNEGSKA (reference sequence). This CDR3 comprises 14 residues. After removal of 4 bases from V and 8 bases from J, the junction contained 9 bases not matched to a gene. CDR3 region: CSAKNPGGTEKLFF. In nucleotides, the CDR3 is TGCAGTGCTAAAAATCCAGGGGGCACGGAAAAACTGTTTTTT.